One sample yielded the 21 T cell receptor beta chains listed below, sequenced in a study of T cell changes during pregnancy in multiple sclerosis. Clones were read by immunoSEQ multiplex PCR, and TCRdb kept only the in-frame ones, dropping some. The top ten hold approximately 1.8% of the sample, which has some 60,000 clones, 93% seen once. The sequences come from peripheral blood, collected after pregnancy. The source is a female donor with multiple sclerosis, enrolled in a pregnancy study.

This clone was observed once. V and J are TRBV7-2 and TRBJ1-2, with 8 positions matching TRBD1. This CDR3 contains 17 residues. V was clipped by 2 bases and J by 8 bases; unmatched bases: 16. CDR1 is SGHTA and CDR2 is FQGNSA in the germline V gene. In DNA, the CDR3 is TGTGCCAGCAGCTTAAATAGAGCAGGGGGCGCTTCGTTGGGCTACACCTTC. Translation gives CASSLNRAGGASLGYTF.

This rearrangement joins TRBV10-3 to TRBJ1-1, with a tentative D call TRBD1 (5 bases). Germline V gene lookup returns CDR1 ENHRY and CDR2 SYGVKD. The CDR3 runs to 13 residues. Trimming shortened V by 3 bases and J by 2 bases, and 7 bases separated the two germline ends. Here the CDR3 DNA reads TGTGCCATCAGTGACAGGGTTAACACTGAAGCTTTCTTT. Translated: CAISDRVNTEAFF.

This clone was found once. The V call is TRBV6-4, the J call TRBJ2-7, with 7 bases identical to TRBD1. The trim removed 7 bases at V and 3 bases at J, leaving 6 bases unmatched. The CDR3 covers 13 residues. Germline loops: CDR1 MRHNA, CDR2 SNTAGT. The CDR3, as DNA: TGTGCCAGCACATCCGGGACAGACTACGAGCAGTACTTC. Protein: CASTSGTDYEQYF.

The chain is built from TRBV18 and TRBJ1-1; no reliable D call. The CDR3 runs to 15 residues. The V end lost 0 bases, the J end lost 0 bases, and 8 bases lay between the germline ends. Germline V gene lookup returns CDR1 KGHSH and CDR2 LQKENI. The CDR3 loop is CASSPPENLNTEAFF. CDR3 DNA: TGTGCCAGCTCACCACCGGAGAATTTGAACACTGAAGCTTTCTTT.

The chain employs TRBV14 and TRBJ2-1, with 8 bases aligning to TRBD1. V trimming: 1 base; J trimming: 7 bases; junction bases outside the gene matches: 9. Germline assignment: CDR1 SGHDN and CDR2 FVKESK. The CDR3 is 16 amino acids. CDR3 loop: CASSQVGQGAWNEQFF. CDR3 sequence (DNA): TGTGCCAGCAGCCAAGTGGGCCAGGGGGCTTGGAATGAGCAGTTCTTC.

The V call is TRBV5-6, the J call TRBJ2-7; perhaps TRBD2 as D (5 bases). The CDR3 sequence is 15 residues long. V was cut by 2 bases and J by 2 bases, with 14 bases left in between. Per the germline V gene, CDR1 is SGHDT and CDR2 is YYEEEE. For the CDR3, the DNA is TGTGCCAGCAGCTTAGGACTTTCCCTTACCTACGAGCAGTACTTC. This gives the protein CASSLGLSLTYEQYF.

V usage is TRBV5-8 and J usage is TRBJ2-3, with TRBD2 matching over 10 bases. Germline lookup yields CDR1 SGHTS and CDR2 YDEGEE. The V and J ends lost 4 bases and 6 bases, in that order; junction bases with no gene match: 11. The CDR3 loop spans 16 amino acids. The CDR3 here is CASSRGAGGSADTQYF. In nucleotides, the CDR3 is TGTGCCAGCAGCCGTGGAGCGGGAGGGTCGGCGGATACGCAGTATTTT. The variable domain in full, with the rest retrieved from reference TRBV5-8 and TRBJ2-3, is EAGVTQSPTHLIKTRGQQATLRCSPISGHTSVYWYQQALGLGLQFLLWYDEGEERNRGNFPPRFSGRQFPNYSSELNVNALELEDSALYLCASSRGAGGSADTQYFGPGTRLTVL.

The rearrangement links TRBV19 to TRBJ1-2; D is possibly TRBD1 (6 bases). V was cut by 3 bases and J by 8 bases, with 13 bases left in between. Germline-derived CDR1 and CDR2 are LNHDA and SQIVND (reference sequence). CDR3 length equals 13 residues. For the CDR3, the DNA is TGTGCCAGTAGTATTGAGTACAGGGACGGCTACACCTTC. It is translated as CASSIEYRDGYTF.

The chain carries TRBV11-3 and TRBJ2-1; 8 bases line up with TRBD2. The ends lost 3 bases at V and 10 bases at J; junction bases unmatched: 5. Germline V gives CDR1 SGHNT, CDR2 YENEEA. CDR3 length: 13 residues. The chain's CDR3 is CASSLGGGIEQFF. The CDR3 DNA is TGTGCCAGCAGCTTGGGCGGGGGGATAGAGCAGTTCTTC.

The V call is TRBV4-2, the J call TRBJ2-6; TRBD1 is a possible D gene (6 bases). CDR3 length equals 17 residues. The V end was cut by 3 bases, the J end by 0 bases, with 12 bases between. CDR1 and CDR2 (germline): LGHNA, YNFKEQ. The CDR3 reads CASSHEDSSSGANVLTF. CDR3 coding DNA: TGTGCCAGCAGCCACGAGGACAGTTCCTCTGGGGCCAACGTCCTGACTTTC.

CDR3 sequence reads: CASSQGTWDREATEAFF. The CDR3 coding sequence is TGCGCCAGCAGCCAAGGTACATGGGACAGGGAGGCCACTGAAGCTTTCTTT. This chain uses TRBV4-1 with TRBJ1-1, with TRBD1 matching 9 bases. The CDR3 length is 17 residues. The junction had 10 bases not matched to a gene; V was cut back by 1 base and J by 4 bases. CDR1 is MGHRA and CDR2 is YSYEKL in the germline V gene.

The chain has TRBV19 and TRBJ2-3, with D maybe TRBD2 (6 bases). This CDR3 spans 14 amino acids. V lost 3 bases to trimming and J lost 4 bases, with 11 bases between them. Germline-derived CDR1 and CDR2 are LNHDA and SQIVND (reference sequence). The chain's CDR3 is CASSIAGSADTQYF. The CDR3 nucleotides are TGTGCCAGTAGTATCGCGGGATCGGCAGATACGCAGTATTTT.

The V and J genes are TRBV5-1 and TRBJ2-1, with 8 bases fitting TRBD2. CDR1 is SGHRS, CDR2 YFSETQ, per germline. The junction had 9 bases not matched to a gene; V was cut back by 2 bases and J by 8 bases. The length of the CDR3 is 15 residues. CDR3 in amino acids: CASSFNGRAGDEQFF. The CDR3 DNA is TGCGCCAGCAGCTTTAACGGGAGGGCCGGGGATGAGCAGTTCTTC.

In DNA, the CDR3 is TGTGCCAGCAGCGAGGGGGCCAAGCCTTACCTAGACGATGAGCAGTTCTTC. It is translated as CASSEGAKPYLDDEQFF. The chain recombines TRBV9 with TRBJ2-1, with TRBD1 identical over 7 bases. The CDR3 extends over 17 amino acids. V lost 3 bases to trimming and J lost 8 bases; unmatched junction nucleotides: 17. Germline V gives CDR1 SGDLS, CDR2 YYNGEE.

CDR3 amino acids: CASSPRREGSTDTQYF. The CDR3 DNA follows: TGTGCCAGCTCACCTAGGCGGGAGGGCAGCACAGATACGCAGTATTTT. This chain links TRBV18 with TRBJ2-3; 9 bases are shared with TRBD2. Trimming took 3 bases from V and 0 from J; bases not matched to a gene: 4. This CDR3 comprises 16 residues. The germline V gene encodes CDR1 KGHSH and CDR2 LQKENI.

The chain has TRBV7-2 and TRBJ1-2; TRBD1 aligns across 10 bases. CDR1 is SGHTA, CDR2 FQGNSA, per germline. CDR3 size: 14 residues. The ends lost 5 bases at V and 8 bases at J; junction bases unmatched: 8. CDR3 region: CASSTDRGQSGYTF. The CDR3 DNA sequence: TGTGCCAGCAGCACCGACAGGGGGCAAAGCGGCTACACCTTC.

DNA for the CDR3: TGTGCCAGCAGCCCTGTTGCAGGGGGCATGAACACTGAAGCTTTCTTT. It codes for CASSPVAGGMNTEAFF. The V and J genes are TRBV28 and TRBJ1-1; TRBD1 agrees at 8 bases. The V gene's germline CDR1 is MDHEN and CDR2 SYDVKM. This CDR3 is 16 amino acids long. The V segment lost 6 bases and the J segment 0 bases; nucleotides outside the gene matches: 9.

This chain uses TRBV11-2 with TRBJ2-1, with D maybe TRBD2 (6 bases). Trimming cost V 5 bases and J 6 bases, with 17 bases left between them. The CDR3 is 15 residues long. Per the germline V gene, CDR1 is SGHAT and CDR2 is FQNNGV. The CDR3 DNA follows: TGTGCCAGCAGCCCGGGACTCGCTGGGGGCAATGAGCAGTTCTTC. It is translated as CASSPGLAGGNEQFF.

V gene TRBV7-9 combines with J gene TRBJ2-5; 8 bases align to TRBD1. CDR1 and CDR2 from the germline V gene are SEHNR and FQNEAQ (reference sequence). The J segment lost 2 bases and the V segment lost 1 base, leaving 6 bases of the junction unmatched. The CDR3 has 16 amino acids. The CDR3 DNA reads TGTGCCAGCAGCTTAGGGGGGACAGGCGTTCAAGAGACCCAGTACTTC. Its translation is CASSLGGTGVQETQYF.

This clone was seen once. CDR3 in amino acids: CASRGLAGVTDTQYF. For the CDR3, the DNA is TGTGCCAGTAGAGGTCTAGCGGGAGTTACAGATACGCAGTATTTT. The chain links TRBV19 to TRBJ2-3; 10 bases fit TRBD2. The CDR3 totals 15 residues. CDR1 is LNHDA and CDR2 is SQIVND in the germline V gene (reference sequence). Losses at the gene ends were 6 bases for V and 3 bases for J; bases not matched to a gene: 6. Full variable domain (missing parts from reference TRBV19 and TRBJ2-3): DGGITQSPKYLFRKEGQNVTLSCEQNLNHDAMYWYRQDPGQGLRLIYYSQIVNDFQKGDIAEGYSVSREKKESFPLTVTSAQKNPTAFYLCASRGLAGVTDTQYFGPGTRLTVL.

This chain connects TRBV7-3 to TRBJ1-2; 8 bases line up with TRBD1. Germline V gene sequence: CDR1 SGHTA, CDR2 FQGTGA. The CDR3 covers 13 residues. V was pared by 5 bases and J by 4 bases, with 3 bases of the junction left unmatched. Here the CDR3 reads CASSRGQGYGYTF. The CDR3 DNA follows: TGTGCCAGCAGCCGCGGACAGGGCTATGGCTACACCTTC.